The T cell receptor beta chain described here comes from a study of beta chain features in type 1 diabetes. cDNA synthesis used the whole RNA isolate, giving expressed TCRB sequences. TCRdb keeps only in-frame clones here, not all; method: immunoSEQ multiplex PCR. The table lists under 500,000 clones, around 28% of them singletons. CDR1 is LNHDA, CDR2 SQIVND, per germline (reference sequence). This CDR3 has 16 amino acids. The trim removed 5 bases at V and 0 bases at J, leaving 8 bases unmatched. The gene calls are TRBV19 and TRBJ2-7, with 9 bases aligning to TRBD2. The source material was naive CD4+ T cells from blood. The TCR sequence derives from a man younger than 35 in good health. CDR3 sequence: CASSLRGTSISYEQYF. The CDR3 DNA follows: TGTGCCAGTAGTCTCCGGGGGACTAGCATCTCCTACGAGCAGTACTTC.